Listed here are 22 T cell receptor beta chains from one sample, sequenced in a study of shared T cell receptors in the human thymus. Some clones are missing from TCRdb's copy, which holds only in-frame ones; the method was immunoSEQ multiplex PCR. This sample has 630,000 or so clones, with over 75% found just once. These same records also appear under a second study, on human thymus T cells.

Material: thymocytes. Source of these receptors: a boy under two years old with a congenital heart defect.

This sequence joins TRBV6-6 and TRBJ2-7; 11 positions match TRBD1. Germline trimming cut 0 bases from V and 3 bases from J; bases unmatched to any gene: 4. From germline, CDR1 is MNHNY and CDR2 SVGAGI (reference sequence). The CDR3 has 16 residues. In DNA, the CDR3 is TGTGCCAGCAGTTACTCCACGGGACAGGGGGGCTACGAGCAGTACTTC. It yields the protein CASSYSTGQGGYEQYF.

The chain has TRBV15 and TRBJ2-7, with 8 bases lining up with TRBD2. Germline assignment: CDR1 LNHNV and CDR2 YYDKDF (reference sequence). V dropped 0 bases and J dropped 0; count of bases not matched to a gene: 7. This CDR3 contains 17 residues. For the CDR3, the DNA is TGTGCCACCAGCAGAGATTTGGCAGCGGGAGACTCCTACGAGCAGTACTTC. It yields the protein CATSRDLAAGDSYEQYF.

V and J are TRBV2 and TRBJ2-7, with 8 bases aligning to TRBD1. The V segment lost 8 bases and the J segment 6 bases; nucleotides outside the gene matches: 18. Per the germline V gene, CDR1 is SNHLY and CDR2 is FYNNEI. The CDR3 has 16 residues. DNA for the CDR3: TGTGCCAGCCGGGACAGGAAGGATTTAGTACGGTGCGAGCAGTACTTC. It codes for CASRDRKDLVRCEQYF.

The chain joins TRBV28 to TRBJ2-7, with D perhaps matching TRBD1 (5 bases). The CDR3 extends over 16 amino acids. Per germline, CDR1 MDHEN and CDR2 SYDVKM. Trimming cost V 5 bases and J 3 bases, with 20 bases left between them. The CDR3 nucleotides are TGTGCCAGCAGTATACCCTGGGGCTGGCCCAACTACGAGCAGTACTTC. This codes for CASSIPWGWPNYEQYF. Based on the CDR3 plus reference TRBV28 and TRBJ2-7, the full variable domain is DVKVTQSSRYLVKRTGEKVFLECVQDMDHENMFWYRQDPGLGLRLIYFSYDVKMKEKGDIPEGYSVSREKKERFSLILESASTNQTSMYLCASSIPWGWPNYEQYFGPGTRLTVT.

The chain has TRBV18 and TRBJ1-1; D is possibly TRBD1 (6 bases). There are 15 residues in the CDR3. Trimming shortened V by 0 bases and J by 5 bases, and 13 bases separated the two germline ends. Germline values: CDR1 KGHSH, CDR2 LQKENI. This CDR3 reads CASSPPSQGKTEAFF. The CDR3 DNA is TGTGCCAGCTCACCACCGAGCCAGGGGAAAACTGAAGCTTTCTTT.

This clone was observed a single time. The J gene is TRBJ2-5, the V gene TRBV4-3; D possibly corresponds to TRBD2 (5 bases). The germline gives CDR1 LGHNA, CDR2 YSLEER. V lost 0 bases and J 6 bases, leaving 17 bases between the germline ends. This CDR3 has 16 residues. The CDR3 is CASSQDTEGRGKTQYF. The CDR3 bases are TGCGCCAGCAGCCAAGATACAGAGGGTAGAGGGAAGACCCAGTACTTC.

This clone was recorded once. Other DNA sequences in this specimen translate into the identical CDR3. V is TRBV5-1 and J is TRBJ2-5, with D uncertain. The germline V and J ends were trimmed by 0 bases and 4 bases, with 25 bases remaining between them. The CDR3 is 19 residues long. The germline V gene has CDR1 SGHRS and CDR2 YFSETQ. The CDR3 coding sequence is TGCGCCAGCAGCTTGGAGGTGAGAGGAGCCCGCATATGGTCAGAGACCCAGTACTTC. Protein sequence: CASSLEVRGARIWSETQYF.

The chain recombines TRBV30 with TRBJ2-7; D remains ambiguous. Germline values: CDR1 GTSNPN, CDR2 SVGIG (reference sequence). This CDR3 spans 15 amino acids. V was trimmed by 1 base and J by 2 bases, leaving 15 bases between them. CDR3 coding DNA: TGTGCCTGGAGTGGGAAAGTTGCGGCCCCCTACGAGCAGTACTTC. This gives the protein CAWSGKVAAPYEQYF.

CDR3 in amino acids: CASSPRQGPYEQYF. The CDR3, as DNA: TGCGCCAGCAGCCCTCGACAGGGGCCGTACGAGCAGTACTTC. The chain carries TRBV5-1 and TRBJ2-7; 8 positions match TRBD1. The V gene end was trimmed by 4 bases and the J gene end by 4 bases; junction bases not matched to a gene: 7. The germline gives CDR1 SGHRS, CDR2 YFSETQ. There are 14 residues in the CDR3.

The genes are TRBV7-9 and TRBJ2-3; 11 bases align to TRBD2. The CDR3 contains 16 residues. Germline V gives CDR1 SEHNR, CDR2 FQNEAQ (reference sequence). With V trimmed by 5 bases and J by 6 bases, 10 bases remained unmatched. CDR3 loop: CASSRLLAGVDDTQYF. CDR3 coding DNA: TGTGCCAGCAGCCGTTTACTAGCGGGGGTTGATGATACGCAGTATTTT. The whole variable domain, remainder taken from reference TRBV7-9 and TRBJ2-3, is DTGVSQNPRHKITKRGQNVTFRCDPISEHNRLYWYRQTLGQGPEFLTYFQNEAQLEKSRLLSDRFSAERPKGSFSTLEIQRTEQGDSAMYLCASSRLLAGVDDTQYFGPGTRLTVL.

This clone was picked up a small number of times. CDR3 DNA: TGTGCCACAACTGGGACAGGGGGATTCACAGATACGCAGTATTTT. Translation: CATTGTGGFTDTQYF. The rearrangement uses TRBV28 and TRBJ2-3, with TRBD1 matching over 11 bases. CDR1 is MDHEN, CDR2 SYDVKM, per germline. The trim removed 10 bases at V and 2 bases at J, leaving 8 bases unmatched. The CDR3 sequence is 15 residues long.

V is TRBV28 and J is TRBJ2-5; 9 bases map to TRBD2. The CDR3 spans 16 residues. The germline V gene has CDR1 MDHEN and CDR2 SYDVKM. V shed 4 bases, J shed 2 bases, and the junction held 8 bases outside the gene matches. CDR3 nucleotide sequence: TGTGCCAGCAGTTCAGGGCGGGGGGGACGACAAGAGACCCAGTACTTC. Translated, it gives CASSSGRGGRQETQYF.

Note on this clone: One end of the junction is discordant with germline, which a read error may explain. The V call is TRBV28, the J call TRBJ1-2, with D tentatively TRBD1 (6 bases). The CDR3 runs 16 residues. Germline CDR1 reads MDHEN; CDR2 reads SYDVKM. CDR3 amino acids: CASSSLTGILDYGYPF. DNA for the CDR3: TGTGCCAGCAGTTCCCTAACAGGGATACTAGACTATGGCTACCCCTTC.

The CDR3 sequence: CAWSQIPGLAVTNEQFF. The CDR3 DNA is TGTGCCTGGAGTCAGATACCGGGACTAGCCGTAACGAATGAGCAGTTCTTC. The chain employs TRBV30 and TRBJ2-1, with 9 bases identical to TRBD2. The CDR3 is 17 residues long. The V gene end was trimmed by 2 bases and the J gene end by 7 bases; junction bases not matched to a gene: 15. The germline V gene has CDR1 GTSNPN and CDR2 SVGIG (reference sequence).

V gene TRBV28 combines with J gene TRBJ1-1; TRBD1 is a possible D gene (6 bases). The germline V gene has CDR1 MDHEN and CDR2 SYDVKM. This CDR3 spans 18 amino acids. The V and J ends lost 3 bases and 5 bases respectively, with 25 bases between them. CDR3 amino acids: CASSFMGSLDRWGTEAFF. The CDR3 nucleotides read TGTGCCAGCAGTTTTATGGGATCCCTCGACAGGTGGGGAACTGAAGCTTTCTTT.

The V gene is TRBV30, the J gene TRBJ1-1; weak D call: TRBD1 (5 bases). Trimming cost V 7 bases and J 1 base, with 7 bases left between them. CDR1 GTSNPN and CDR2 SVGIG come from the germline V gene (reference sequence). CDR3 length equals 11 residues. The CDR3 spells CALTANTEAFF. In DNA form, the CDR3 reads TGTGCCTTGACAGCGAACACTGAAGCTTTCTTT.

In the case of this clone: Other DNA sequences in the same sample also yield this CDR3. This CDR3 is CASSYSRGLNTEAFF. CDR3 DNA: TGTGCCAGCAGTTACTCGAGAGGGCTGAACACTGAAGCTTTCTTT. J is TRBJ1-1 and V is TRBV6-5; no reliable D call. Per germline, CDR1 MNHEY and CDR2 SVGAGI. This CDR3 has 15 residues. The germline V and J ends were trimmed by 0 bases and 0 bases, with 8 bases remaining between them.

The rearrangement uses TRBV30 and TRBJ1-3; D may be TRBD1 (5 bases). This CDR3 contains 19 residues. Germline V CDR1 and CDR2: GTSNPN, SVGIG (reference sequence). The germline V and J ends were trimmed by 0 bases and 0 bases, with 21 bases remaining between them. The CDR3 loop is CAWSVPARATDSSGNTIYF. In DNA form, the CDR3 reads TGTGCCTGGAGTGTTCCTGCCAGGGCCACCGATAGCTCTGGAAACACCATATATTTT.

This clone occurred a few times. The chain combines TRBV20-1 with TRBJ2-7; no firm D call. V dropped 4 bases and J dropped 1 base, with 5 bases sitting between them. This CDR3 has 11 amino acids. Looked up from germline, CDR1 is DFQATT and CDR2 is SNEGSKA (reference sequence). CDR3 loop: CSAIGSYEQYF. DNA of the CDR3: TGCAGTGCTATCGGGTCCTACGAGCAGTACTTC.

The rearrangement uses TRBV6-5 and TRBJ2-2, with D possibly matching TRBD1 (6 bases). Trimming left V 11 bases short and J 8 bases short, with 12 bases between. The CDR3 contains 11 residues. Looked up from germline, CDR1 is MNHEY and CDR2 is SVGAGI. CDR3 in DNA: TGTGCCGTACAGGGAATTGGGGAGCTGTTTTTT. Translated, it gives CAVQGIGELFF.

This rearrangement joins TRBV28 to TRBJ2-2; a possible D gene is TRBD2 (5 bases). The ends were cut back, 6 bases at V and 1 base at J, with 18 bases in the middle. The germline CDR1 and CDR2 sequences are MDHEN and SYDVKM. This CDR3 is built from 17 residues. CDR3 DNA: TGTGCCAGCAGCCCGCGGGCCGGCCCTCGGAACACCGGGGAGCTGTTTTTT. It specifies CASSPRAGPRNTGELFF.

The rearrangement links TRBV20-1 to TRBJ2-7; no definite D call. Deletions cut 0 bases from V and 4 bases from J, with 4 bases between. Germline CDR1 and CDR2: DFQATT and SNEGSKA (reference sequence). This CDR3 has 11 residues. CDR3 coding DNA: TGCAGTGCTAGAGAGTCGTACGAGCAGTACTTC. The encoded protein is CSARESYEQYF.